A single sample gave rise to the 25 T cell receptor beta chains below, sequenced in a study of cytomegalovirus exposure and HLA in healthy donors. The study ran its PCR with 60 Vbeta and 13 Jbeta primers. Assay: immunoSEQ multiplex PCR; the TCRdb copy retains only in-frame clones and omits some. The sample yields roughly 92,000 clones, around 81% seen once. The sample taken for sequencing was PBMCs. The receptors here all came from a woman between 65 and 79 years old in good health and CMV-seropositive.

CDR3 region: CASSPVSDSNQPQHF. In DNA form, the CDR3 reads TGTGCCAGTAGTCCCGTCAGTGATAGCAATCAGCCCCAGCATTTT. The chain employs TRBV19 and TRBJ1-5; D gene uncertain. CDR1 is LNHDA, CDR2 SQIVND, per germline (reference sequence). Trimming left V 5 bases short and J 0 bases short, with 11 bases between. This CDR3 contains 15 residues.

This chain uses TRBV25-1 with TRBJ1-1, with 7 positions matching TRBD1. The CDR3 is 14 amino acids. Unmatched junction bases numbered 3, after V lost 4 bases and J lost 1 base. Germline V CDR1 and CDR2: MGHDK, SYGVNS. The CDR3 bases are TGTGCCAGCAGTGTGGGACAGCAGAACACTGAAGCTTTCTTT. Its protein is CASSVGQQNTEAFF.

Of note for this clone: The DNA is omitted, as the CDR3 cannot be located on it reliably, and the CDR3 follows TCRdb's listing. The gene calls are TRBV28 and TRBJ1-1; the table's D call of TRBD1 was not tested on the DNA. The CDR3 has 14 amino acids, counting both end residues. The germline V gene encodes CDR1 MDHEN and CDR2 SYDVKM. CDR3 region: CASREGTEALKLSF.

The chain combines TRBV28 with TRBJ2-3; 8 nucleotides agree with TRBD2. Germline V gives CDR1 MDHEN, CDR2 SYDVKM. V lost 2 bases and J lost 1; bases outside the gene matches: 11. This CDR3 spans 18 amino acids. CDR3 sequence reads: CASSLVGLAVSGTDTQYF. The CDR3 DNA reads TGTGCCAGCAGTTTAGTTGGACTAGCAGTCTCGGGCACAGATACGCAGTATTTT.

This clone turned up a few times. The chain links TRBV10-1 to TRBJ2-5, with D uncertain. Trimming removed 0 bases from V and 5 bases from J, with 13 bases in between. The germline V gene has CDR1 WNHNN and CDR2 SYGVQD (reference sequence). CDR3 size: 15 residues. The CDR3 nucleotides are TGCGCCAGCAGTGAGTCGGGCCAGGCTGGGGAGACCCAGTACTTC. Amino acids: CASSESGQAGETQYF.

The V and J genes are TRBV4-3 and TRBJ2-2; 8 bases align to TRBD1. CDR1 is LGHNA and CDR2 is YSLEER in the germline V gene. CDR3 size: 17 residues. The V segment lost 4 bases and the J segment 4 bases; nucleotides outside the gene matches: 11. The CDR3 DNA follows: TGCGCCAGCAGCCCTAGTTTTCAGGGGGCGCCCACCGGGGAGCTGTTTTTT. Its protein is CASSPSFQGAPTGELFF.

The genes are TRBV7-8 and TRBJ2-6; D is uncertain. The germline CDR1 and CDR2 sequences are SGHVS and FQNEAQ. The CDR3 length is 13 residues. V lost 3 bases to trimming and J lost 4 bases, with 4 bases between them. CDR3: CASSFSGANVLTF. DNA for the CDR3: TGTGCCAGCAGCTTTAGCGGGGCCAACGTCCTGACTTTC.

This clone showed up just a few times. V is TRBV2 and J is TRBJ1-4; 8 bases match TRBD1. Germline V gene sequence: CDR1 SNHLY, CDR2 FYNNEI. This CDR3 is built from 15 residues. Trimming at V came to 5 bases and at J to 0 bases, leaving 2 bases not matched to a gene. The CDR3 loop reads CASSQTGATNEKLFF. CDR3 DNA: TGTGCCAGCAGTCAGACAGGGGCAACTAATGAAAAACTGTTTTTT. Filled out from reference TRBV2 and TRBJ1-4, the complete variable domain reads EPEVTQTPSHQVTQMGQEVILRCVPISNHLYFYWYRQILGQKVEFLVSFYNNEISEKSEIFDDQFSVERPDGSNFTLKIRSTKLEDSAMYFCASSQTGATNEKLFFGSGTQLSVL.

The rearrangement joins TRBV7-8 to TRBJ1-2, with TRBD1 identical over 9 bases. The CDR3 covers 12 residues. Trimming took 5 bases from V and 8 from J; bases not matched to a gene: 3. Per the germline V gene, CDR1 is SGHVS and CDR2 is FQNEAQ. CDR3 nucleotide sequence: TGTGCCAGCAGCCTTACAGGGGGCGGCTACACCTTC. Amino acids: CASSLTGGGYTF.

The rearrangement joins TRBV2 to TRBJ2-3; D possibly corresponds to TRBD2 (6 bases). V dropped 4 bases and J dropped 2 bases, with 16 bases sitting between them. CDR1 and CDR2 from the germline V gene are SNHLY and FYNNEI. The length of the CDR3 is 16 residues. The CDR3 spells CASSAGSGSSTDTQYF. The CDR3 region has the DNA TGTGCCAGCAGTGCCGGTAGCGGATCCTCCACAGATACGCAGTATTTT.

V is TRBV7-3 and J is TRBJ1-5; D is unresolved. V dropped 0 bases and J dropped 0 bases, with 6 bases sitting between them. CDR1 is SGHTA, CDR2 FQGTGA, per germline. The CDR3 runs 15 residues. The DNA of the CDR3 is TGTGCCAGCAGCTTAACAAAATATAGCAATCAGCCCCAGCATTTT. It is translated as CASSLTKYSNQPQHF.

This clone appeared a single time. The V and J genes are TRBV7-2 and TRBJ2-2, with D perhaps matching TRBD1 (6 bases). This CDR3 has 15 amino acids. The germline V gene encodes CDR1 SGHTA and CDR2 FQGNSA. V lost 2 bases and J 4 bases, leaving 11 bases between the germline ends. CDR3 sequence (DNA): TGTGCCAGCAGCTTACGGACAGAACTCACCGGGGAGCTGTTTTTT. It specifies CASSLRTELTGELFF.

The chain recombines TRBV7-9 with TRBJ1-3; D remains ambiguous. The CDR3 is made up of 14 amino acids. Germline loops: CDR1 SEHNR, CDR2 FQNEAQ (reference sequence). The V end was cut by 5 bases, the J end by 1 base, with 9 bases between. CDR3 nucleotides: TGTGCCAGCAGCCCCACGGGTTCTGGAAACACCATATATTTT. This translates into CASSPTGSGNTIYF.

The chain couples TRBV19 to TRBJ2-1; TRBD1 matches 7 bases. This CDR3 region has 15 residues. CDR1 LNHDA and CDR2 SQIVND come from the germline V gene (reference sequence). V dropped 8 bases and J dropped 0; count of bases not matched to a gene: 7. Written as DNA, the CDR3 is TGTGCCAGTCGCGCCGACAGGGACTCCTACAATGAGCAGTTCTTC. It translates to CASRADRDSYNEQFF.

The rearrangement links TRBV7-2 to TRBJ2-3; 10 positions agree with TRBD2. With 5 bases clipped from V and 1 base from J, the junction kept 6 bases outside the gene matches. The CDR3 loop spans 16 amino acids. CDR1 and CDR2 from the germline V gene are SGHTA and FQGNSA. The DNA for the CDR3 is TGTGCCAGCAGCCCCTGGGGGACTAGCGGCACAGATACGCAGTATTTT. Its translation is CASSPWGTSGTDTQYF.

The table lists this clone with a few counts. CDR3 sequence: CASSFRLAGGDTQYF. The CDR3 coding sequence is TGTGCCAGCAGCTTCCGACTAGCGGGAGGAGATACGCAGTATTTT. This chain uses TRBV7-6 with TRBJ2-3; 13 positions agree with TRBD2. Trimming took 3 bases from V and 5 from J; bases not matched to a gene: 2. This CDR3 spans 15 amino acids. The germline V gene has CDR1 SGHVS and CDR2 FNYEAQ.

The chain carries TRBV7-2 and TRBJ1-1; a possible D gene is TRBD1 (5 bases). This CDR3 has 16 amino acids. Between the trimmed V and J ends, which lost 5 bases and 0 bases, there was a span of 16 bases. Germline-derived CDR1 and CDR2 are SGHTA and FQGNSA. DNA of the CDR3: TGTGCCAGCAGCGCCAGGACACCCCCCTTGAACACTGAAGCTTTCTTT. Residues: CASSARTPPLNTEAFF.

The chain employs TRBV14 and TRBJ2-7; D is perhaps TRBD1 (5 bases). Germline V lookup: CDR1 SGHDN, CDR2 FVKESK. The CDR3 is 15 amino acids. The ends were cut back, 2 bases at V and 3 bases at J, with 14 bases in the middle. Here the CDR3 reads CASSQITGSGYEQYF. The CDR3 nucleotides read TGTGCCAGCAGCCAAATAACAGGTTCGGGCTACGAGCAGTACTTC.

This clone came up once. This sequence joins TRBV28 and TRBJ2-5, with a possible D match to TRBD1 (6 bases). The length of the CDR3 is 14 residues. Between the trimmed V and J ends, which lost 6 bases and 4 bases, there was a span of 15 bases. The germline V gene has CDR1 MDHEN and CDR2 SYDVKM. CDR3 protein: CASRPPGQRETQYF. The CDR3 DNA reads as TGTGCCAGCAGACCGCCGGGACAAAGAGAGACCCAGTACTTC.

J is TRBJ1-2 and V is TRBV2; 10 bases agree with TRBD1. The V and J ends lost 5 bases and 7 bases, in that order; junction bases with no gene match: 7. The CDR3 runs 14 residues. CDR1 is SNHLY and CDR2 is FYNNEI in the germline V gene. CDR3: CASSFSGTGVGYTF. The CDR3 region has the DNA TGTGCCAGCAGTTTTTCGGGGACAGGGGTTGGCTACACCTTC.

The rearrangement joins TRBV28 to TRBJ2-7; TRBD1 might be the D (6 bases). Germline CDR1 MDHEN, CDR2 SYDVKM. The CDR3 is made up of 14 amino acids. Trimming removed 6 bases at V and 2 bases at J, with 14 bases between. The DNA for the CDR3 is TGTGCCAGCAGCCTGGGACAAGTACCCTACGAGCAGTACTTC. This codes for CASSLGQVPYEQYF.

The J gene is TRBJ2-7, the V gene TRBV7-2; 11 bases map to TRBD2. V shed 5 bases and J 3 bases; nucleotides not matched to a gene: 3. Germline V gene lookup returns CDR1 SGHTA and CDR2 FQGNSA. The CDR3 consists of 14 residues. This CDR3 is CASSVGLADYEQYF. The CDR3 nucleotides are TGTGCCAGCAGCGTGGGACTAGCGGACTACGAGCAGTACTTC.

A remark on this clone: This may be a read error: a much more frequent sequence differs by one nucleotide. The rearrangement links TRBV4-2 to TRBJ1-5, with D possibly matching TRBD1 (5 bases). This CDR3 spans 14 amino acids. From germline, CDR1 is LGHNA and CDR2 YNFKEQ. V shed 0 bases and J shed 7 bases, with 10 bases lying between them. CDR3 nucleotide sequence: TGTGCCAGCAGCCAAGATACGGGGGAACAGCCCCAGCATTTT. This translates into CASSQDTGEQPQHF.

The chain has TRBV6-5 and TRBJ1-5; D not certain. CDR3 length: 14 amino acids. V was shortened by 2 bases and J by 3 bases, with 8 bases between the two germline ends. The germline V gene has CDR1 MNHEY and CDR2 SVGAGI. The CDR3 is CASSYGLYNQPQHF. In nucleotides, the CDR3 is TGTGCCAGCAGTTACGGACTTTACAATCAGCCCCAGCATTTT.

The rearrangement uses TRBV5-1 and TRBJ2-5; D is possibly TRBD2 (5 bases). This CDR3 spans 11 amino acids. Germline V CDR1 and CDR2: SGHRS, YFSETQ. V lost 5 bases to trimming and J lost 7 bases, with 9 bases between them. The CDR3 bases are TGCGCCAGCAGAAATGAGGGGACCCAGTACTTC. Its translation: CASRNEGTQYF.